This T cell receptor beta chain was captured in a study of a mutant IDH1 vaccine in newly diagnosed glioma. Study overall: The earlier regimen, radiotherapy, temozolomide, or both, was most often both.

The time point: week 11, during vaccination. Every vaccine dose comprised 300 ug of mutant IDH1 20-mer peptide plus topical imiquimod. Study findings and constraints: Pseudoprogression appeared independent of alterations in top peripheral clonotypes.

Measured with immunoSEQ multiplex PCR; TCRdb has only the in-frame clones, and not every one. The sample includes 100,000 to 150,000 clones, around 77% of them seen just once. About this clone: Its antigen is not identified.

With 1 base clipped from V and 2 bases from J, the junction kept 15 bases outside the gene matches. This CDR3 is 19 amino acids long. Looked up from germline, CDR1 is SEHNR and CDR2 is FQNEAQ (reference sequence). The TCR originated in a man aged 35-49 years with glioma. Specimen: PBMCs, collected from a glioma patient whose treatment included an IDH1 peptide vaccine. This chain joins TRBV7-9 and TRBJ2-7; TRBD2 matches at 9 bases. The CDR3 DNA follows: TGTGCCAGCAGCTTAGTGCCACAAAGGCTAGCGGGAAAAGCCTACGAGCAGTACTTC. The encoded protein is CASSLVPQRLAGKAYEQYF.